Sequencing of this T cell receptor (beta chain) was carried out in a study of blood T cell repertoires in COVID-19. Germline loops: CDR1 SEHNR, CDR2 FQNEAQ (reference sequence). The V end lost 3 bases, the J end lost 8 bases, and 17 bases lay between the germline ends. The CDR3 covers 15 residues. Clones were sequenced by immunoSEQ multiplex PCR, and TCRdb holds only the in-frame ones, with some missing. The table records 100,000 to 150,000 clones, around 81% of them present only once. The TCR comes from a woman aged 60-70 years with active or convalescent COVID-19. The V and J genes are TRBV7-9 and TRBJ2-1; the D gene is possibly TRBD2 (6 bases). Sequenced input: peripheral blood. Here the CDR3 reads CASSFAQTLADEQFF. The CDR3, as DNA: TGTGCCAGCAGCTTCGCCCAGACACTAGCAGATGAGCAGTTCTTC.